Below, 5 T cell receptor beta chains from the same sample are listed, as sequenced in a study of CD8 T cells in ankylosing spondylitis. MiXCR, applied by TCRdb to the 5' RACE reads, yields one record per CDR3 protein. The sample holds 100,000 to 150,000 distinct CDR3 sequences; under 20% are singletons and the top ten take roughly 30%. Their specific antigens are unknown. Study conclusions and caveats: Characteristic of ankylosing spondylitis blood, it appeared, was a TCR beta motif comprising several highly homologous variants.

Source material: blood, either unsorted or a sorted T cell fraction (not recorded which). The source is a male donor with ankylosing spondylitis.

The sample holds a few counts of this clonotype. The chain is built from TRBV6-4 and TRBJ1-6; 7 bases map to TRBD1. The germline V gene encodes CDR1 MRHNA and CDR2 SNTAGT. This CDR3 has 14 amino acids. V gave up 2 bases and J gave up 7 bases; unmatched junction bases: 2. The CDR3 region is CASSDGTANSPLHF. In nucleotides, the CDR3 is TGTGCCAGCAGTGACGGGACAGCCAATTCACCCCTCCACTTT.

This clonotype was seen many times. The J gene is TRBJ2-7, the V gene TRBV5-1; 9 nucleotides align to TRBD1. CDR1 SGHRS and CDR2 YFSETQ come from the germline V gene. V shed 3 bases and J 3 bases; nucleotides not matched to a gene: 7. CDR3 length: 15 residues. The CDR3 bases are TGCGCCAGCAGCTCAGACGGGACAGGGCTCTACGAGCAGTACTTC. Amino acid sequence: CASSSDGTGLYEQYF.

This clonotype has just a few counts. The rearrangement links TRBV29-1 to TRBJ2-2; D is perhaps TRBD1 (5 bases). V gave up 4 bases and J gave up 4 bases, with 22 bases separating them. The CDR3 sequence is 17 residues long. In germline, CDR1 is SQVTM, CDR2 ANQGSEA. In DNA form, the CDR3 reads TGCAGCGTTGTGGGGCGTGGTAAGGTTCCGGGCACCGGGGAGCTGTTTTTT. It is translated as CSVVGRGKVPGTGELFF.

This clonotype turned up a few times. The CDR3 is CASSEVTF. CDR3 nucleotide sequence: TGTGCCAGCAGTGAAGTAACCTTC. The V call is TRBV2, the J call TRBJ1-2; D gene uncertain. This CDR3 has 8 residues. Trimming pared 1 base from V and 14 bases from J, leaving 2 bases between. Germline values: CDR1 SNHLY, CDR2 FYNNEI.

This clonotype was counted ten times or more. V and J are TRBV29-1 and TRBJ2-7; no reliable D call. The CDR3 is 14 amino acids. V was shortened by 4 bases and J by 2 bases, with 15 bases between the two germline ends. Germline CDR1 and CDR2: SQVTM and ANQGSEA. The CDR3 bases are TGCAGCGTTGGTGATAGCTACCCCACCTACGAGCAGTACTTC. It specifies CSVGDSYPTYEQYF.